The subject of this entry is one T cell receptor (beta chain). Its matching antigen is unknown. The data are from a study of cytomegalovirus exposure and HLA in healthy donors. PCR involved 60 Vbeta and 13 Jbeta primers. Only in-frame clones appear in the TCRdb table, and some are missing; sequencing was by immunoSEQ multiplex PCR. The sample has about 160,000 clones; roughly four fifths are singletons. J gave up 9 bases and V 3 bases, and 13 bases lay outside the gene matches. In germline, CDR1 is MNHEY, CDR2 SMNVEV (reference sequence). CDR3 length: 17 amino acids. Points from the study as a whole: When analyzed later, the rates of TCR association showed variation by HLA locus, with DRB1 the most and HLA-C the fewest. The study found most TCR sequences rare, yet found some public TCRs in many donors.

This chain connects TRBV27 to TRBJ1-6; TRBD1 matches at 8 bases. Sequencing was done on a sample of PBMCs. The TCR was taken from a woman between 18 and 29 years old in good health and CMV-seronegative. The CDR3 DNA sequence: TGTGCCAGCAGTTTGGTTTTGGGACAGGCTCGTAGTTCACCCCTCCACTTT. Translated, it gives CASSLVLGQARSSPLHF.